Presented here are 8 T cell receptor beta chains from one specimen sequenced in a study of blood T cells in healthy people across ages. Sample-barcoded 5' priming and a J-beta primer mix drove a second PCR of roughly 6 to 12 cycles. MiXCR, applied by TCRdb to the 5' RACE reads, yields one record per CDR3 protein. The table records roughly 800,000 distinct CDR3 sequences, roughly 64% of them present only once. Sample: blood. The receptors here all came from a man aged 30-40 years in good health.

The rearrangement joins TRBV7-2 to TRBJ2-7, with TRBD2 matching over 10 bases. This CDR3 contains 15 residues. The germline CDR1 and CDR2 sequences are SGHTA and FQGNSA. With 3 bases clipped from V and 7 bases from J, the junction kept 9 bases outside the gene matches. CDR3 residues: CASSLILAGVNEQYF. CDR3 DNA: TGTGCCAGCAGCTTGATTCTAGCGGGAGTTAATGAGCAGTACTTC.

V is TRBV25-1 and J is TRBJ2-7; D is undetermined. Germline-derived CDR1 and CDR2 are MGHDK and SYGVNS. This CDR3 has 13 residues. The V end lost 4 bases, the J end lost 7 bases, and 14 bases lay between the germline ends. CDR3 sequence: CASSVGLEREQYF. The CDR3, as DNA: TGTGCCAGCAGTGTAGGATTGGAGAGAGAGCAGTACTTC.

The V call is TRBV20-1, the J call TRBJ2-3; D uncertain. There are 16 residues in the CDR3. Germline V lookup: CDR1 DFQATT, CDR2 SNEGSKA (reference sequence). Trimming shortened V by 5 bases and J by 4 bases, and 22 bases separated the two germline ends. The CDR3 DNA reads TGCAGTGCTCCAGAATGGGCCCTGCCCCGACCAGATACGCAGTATTTT. Translated, it gives CSAPEWALPRPDTQYF.

The J gene is TRBJ2-4, the V gene TRBV6-5, with 8 bases identical to TRBD1. The J call may be wrong; the DNA end is better matched by TRBJ2-7. Germline lookup yields CDR1 MNHEY and CDR2 SVGAGI. The length of the CDR3 is 16 residues. CDR3 in DNA: TGTGCCAGCAGTTACTCCCCTCAGGGGGCGCGGAGCGAGCAGTACTTC. Translating gives CASSYSPQGARSEQYF.

V usage is TRBV20-1 and J usage is TRBJ1-5; the D is unclear. Trimming cost V 1 base and J 6 bases, with 19 bases left between them. There are 16 residues in the CDR3. CDR1 DFQATT and CDR2 SNEGSKA come from the germline V gene (reference sequence). The CDR3 nucleotides read TGCAGTGCTAGAGCTCCACGCGGCAGATCTGGTCAGCCCCAGCATTTT. Its translation: CSARAPRGRSGQPQHF.

The chain couples TRBV12-3 or TRBV12-4 to TRBJ1-2; D is unclear. CDR3 size: 16 residues. V lost 6 bases, J lost 4 bases, and 21 bases lay in between. This chain's CDR3 is CASSRTLFTVPYGYTF. In DNA form, the CDR3 reads TGTGCCAGCAGCCGAACACTCTTCACAGTTCCCTATGGCTACACCTTC.

V and J are TRBV10-1 and TRBJ2-5, with 9 bases lining up with TRBD1. The trim removed 10 bases at V and 7 bases at J, leaving 10 bases unmatched. The CDR3 has 13 amino acids. CDR1 is WNHNN and CDR2 is SYGVQD in the germline V gene (reference sequence). As DNA, the CDR3 is TGCGCCACTCAACGGACAGGGGAAGGGACCCAGTACTTC. As protein: CATQRTGEGTQYF.

This clonotype appeared a few times. The chain combines TRBV12-3 or TRBV12-4 with TRBJ1-1; D unresolved. CDR3 length equals 15 residues. Trimming pared 7 bases from V and 0 bases from J, leaving 15 bases between. The CDR3 loop reads CASTTVRGMNTEAFF. Here the CDR3 DNA reads TGTGCCAGCACCACTGTCCGAGGGATGAACACTGAAGCTTTCTTT.